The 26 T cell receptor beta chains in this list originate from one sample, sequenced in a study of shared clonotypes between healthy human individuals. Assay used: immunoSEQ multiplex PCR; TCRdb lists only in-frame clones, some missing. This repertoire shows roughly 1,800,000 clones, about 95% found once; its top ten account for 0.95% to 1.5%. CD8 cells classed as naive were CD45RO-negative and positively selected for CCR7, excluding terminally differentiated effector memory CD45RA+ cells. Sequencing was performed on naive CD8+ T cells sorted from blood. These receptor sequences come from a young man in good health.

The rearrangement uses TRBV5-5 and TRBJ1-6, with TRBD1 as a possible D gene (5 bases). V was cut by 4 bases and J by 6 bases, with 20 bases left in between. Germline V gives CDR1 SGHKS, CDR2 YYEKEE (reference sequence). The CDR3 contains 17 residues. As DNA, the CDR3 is TGTGCCAGCAGCGCCATGGTCGTACAGGCTTCTAATTCACCCCTCCACTTT. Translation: CASSAMVVQASNSPLHF.

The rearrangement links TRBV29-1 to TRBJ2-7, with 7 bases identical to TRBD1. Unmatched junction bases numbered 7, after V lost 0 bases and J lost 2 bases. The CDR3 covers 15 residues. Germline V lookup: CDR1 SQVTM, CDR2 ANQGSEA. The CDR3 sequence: CSVEDSGQHPYEQYF. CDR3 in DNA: TGCAGCGTTGAAGATTCGGGACAGCACCCCTACGAGCAGTACTTC.

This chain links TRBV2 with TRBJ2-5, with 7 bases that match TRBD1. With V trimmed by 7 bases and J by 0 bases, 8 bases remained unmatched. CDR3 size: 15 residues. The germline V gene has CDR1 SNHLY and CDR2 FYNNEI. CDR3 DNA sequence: TGTGCCAGCATCGACGCGACAGGGAACCAAGAGACCCAGTACTTC. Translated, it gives CASIDATGNQETQYF.

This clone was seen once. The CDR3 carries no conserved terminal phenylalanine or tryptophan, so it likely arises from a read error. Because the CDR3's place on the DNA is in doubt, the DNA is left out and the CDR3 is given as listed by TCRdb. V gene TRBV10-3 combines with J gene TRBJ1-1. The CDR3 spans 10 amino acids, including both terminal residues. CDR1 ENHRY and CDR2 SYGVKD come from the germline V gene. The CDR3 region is CAISVNAVVG.

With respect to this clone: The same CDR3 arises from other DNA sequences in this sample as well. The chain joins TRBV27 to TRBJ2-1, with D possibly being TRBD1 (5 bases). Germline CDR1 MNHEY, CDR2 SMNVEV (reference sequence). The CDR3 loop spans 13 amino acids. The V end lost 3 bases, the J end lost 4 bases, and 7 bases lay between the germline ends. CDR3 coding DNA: TGTGCCAGCAGTTTTCCAGGGTACAATGAGCAGTTCTTC. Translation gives CASSFPGYNEQFF.

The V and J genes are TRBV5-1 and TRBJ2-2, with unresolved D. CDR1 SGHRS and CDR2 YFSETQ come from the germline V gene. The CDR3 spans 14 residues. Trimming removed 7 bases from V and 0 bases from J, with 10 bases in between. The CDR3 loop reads CASYDNANTGELFF. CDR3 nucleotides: TGCGCCAGCTATGACAACGCGAACACCGGGGAGCTGTTTTTT. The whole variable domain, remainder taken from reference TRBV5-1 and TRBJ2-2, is KAGVTQTPRYLIKTRGQQVTLSCSPISGHRSVSWYQQTPGQGLQFLFEYFSETQRNKGNFPGRFSGRQFSNSRSEMNVSTLELGDSALYLCASYDNANTGELFFGEGSRLTVL.

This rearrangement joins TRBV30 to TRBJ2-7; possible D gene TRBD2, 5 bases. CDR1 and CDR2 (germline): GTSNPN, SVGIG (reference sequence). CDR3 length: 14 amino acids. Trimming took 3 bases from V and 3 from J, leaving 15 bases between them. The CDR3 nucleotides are TGTGCCTGGAGAATCCGCGGACTCGGCTACGAGCAGTACTTC. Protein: CAWRIRGLGYEQYF.

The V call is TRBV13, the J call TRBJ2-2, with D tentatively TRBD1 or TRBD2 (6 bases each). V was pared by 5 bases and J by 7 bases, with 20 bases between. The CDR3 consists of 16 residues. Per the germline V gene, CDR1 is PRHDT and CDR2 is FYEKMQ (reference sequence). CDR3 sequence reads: CASSSTPWGAVGELFF. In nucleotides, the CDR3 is TGTGCCAGCAGCAGTACTCCCTGGGGGGCCGTCGGGGAGCTGTTTTTT.

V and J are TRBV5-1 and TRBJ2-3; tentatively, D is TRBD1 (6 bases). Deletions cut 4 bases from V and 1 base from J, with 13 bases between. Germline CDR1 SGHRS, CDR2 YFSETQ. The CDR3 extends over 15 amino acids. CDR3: CASSPKGGGTDTQYF. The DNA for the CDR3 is TGCGCCAGCAGCCCGAAAGGGGGAGGCACAGATACGCAGTATTTT.

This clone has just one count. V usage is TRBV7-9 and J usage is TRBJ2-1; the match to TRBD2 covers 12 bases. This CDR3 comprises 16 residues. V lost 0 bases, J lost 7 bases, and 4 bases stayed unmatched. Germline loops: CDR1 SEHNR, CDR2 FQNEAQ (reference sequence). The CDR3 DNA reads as TGTGCCAGCAGCTTAGCGACTAGCGGGAGTATTAATGAGCAGTTCTTC. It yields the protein CASSLATSGSINEQFF.

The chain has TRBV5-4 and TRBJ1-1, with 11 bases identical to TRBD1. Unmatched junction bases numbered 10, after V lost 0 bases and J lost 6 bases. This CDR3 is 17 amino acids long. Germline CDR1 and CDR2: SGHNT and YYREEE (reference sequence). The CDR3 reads CASSLVGTGGESAEAFF. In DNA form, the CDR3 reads TGTGCCAGCAGCTTGGTAGGGACAGGGGGTGAATCGGCTGAAGCTTTCTTT.

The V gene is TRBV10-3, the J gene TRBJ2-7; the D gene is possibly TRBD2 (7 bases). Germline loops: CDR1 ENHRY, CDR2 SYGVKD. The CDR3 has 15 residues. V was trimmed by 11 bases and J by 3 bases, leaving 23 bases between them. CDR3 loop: CAVGRVGGAIYEQYF. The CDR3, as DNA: TGTGCCGTTGGCCGAGTGGGGGGGGCTATCTACGAGCAGTACTTC.

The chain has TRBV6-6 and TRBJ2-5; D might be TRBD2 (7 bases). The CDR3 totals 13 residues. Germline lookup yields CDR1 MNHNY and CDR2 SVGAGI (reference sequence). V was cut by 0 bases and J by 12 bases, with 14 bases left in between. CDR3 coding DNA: TGTGCCAGCAGTTACTCCGGGGGGCTGGAAAAGTACTTC. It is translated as CASSYSGGLEKYF.

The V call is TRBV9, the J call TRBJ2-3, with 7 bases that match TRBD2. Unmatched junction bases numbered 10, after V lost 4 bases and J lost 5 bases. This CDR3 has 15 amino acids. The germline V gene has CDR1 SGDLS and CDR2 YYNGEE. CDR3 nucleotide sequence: TGTGCCAGCAGCCCCTCCGTGATAGCGGGAGATACGCAGTATTTT. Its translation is CASSPSVIAGDTQYF.

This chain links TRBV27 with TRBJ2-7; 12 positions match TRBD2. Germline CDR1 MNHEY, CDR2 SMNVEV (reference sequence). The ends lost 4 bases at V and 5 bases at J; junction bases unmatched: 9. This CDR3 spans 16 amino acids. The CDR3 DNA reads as TGTGCCAGCAGTTCCAAACGACTAGCGGGAGCCCACGAGCAGTACTTC. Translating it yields CASSSKRLAGAHEQYF.

As DNA, the CDR3 is TGTGCCAGCGGGGTCTTCAACACTGAAGCTTTCTTT. Translated, it gives CASGVFNTEAFF. V usage is TRBV27 and J usage is TRBJ1-1; no definite D call. V shed 8 bases and J shed 2 bases, with 9 bases lying between them. Germline V gives CDR1 MNHEY, CDR2 SMNVEV (reference sequence). The CDR3 is 12 residues long.

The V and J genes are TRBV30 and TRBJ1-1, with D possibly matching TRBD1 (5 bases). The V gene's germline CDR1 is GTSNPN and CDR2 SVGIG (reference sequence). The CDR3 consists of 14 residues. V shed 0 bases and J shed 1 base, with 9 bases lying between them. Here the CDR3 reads CAWSVTVWNTEAFF. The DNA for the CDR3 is TGTGCCTGGAGTGTGACAGTCTGGAACACTGAAGCTTTCTTT.

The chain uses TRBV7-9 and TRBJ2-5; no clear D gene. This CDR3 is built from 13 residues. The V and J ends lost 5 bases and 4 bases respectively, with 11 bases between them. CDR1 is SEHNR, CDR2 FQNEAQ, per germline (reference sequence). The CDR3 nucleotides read TGTGCCAGCAGCCAACCACCGGGAGAGACCCAGTACTTC. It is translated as CASSQPPGETQYF.

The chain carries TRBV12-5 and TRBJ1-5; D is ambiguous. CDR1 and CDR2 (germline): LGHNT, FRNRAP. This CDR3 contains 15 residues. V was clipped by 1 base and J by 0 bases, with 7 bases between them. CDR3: CASGLASVSNQPQHF. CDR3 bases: TGTGCTAGTGGTTTGGCGTCAGTTAGCAATCAGCCCCAGCATTTT.

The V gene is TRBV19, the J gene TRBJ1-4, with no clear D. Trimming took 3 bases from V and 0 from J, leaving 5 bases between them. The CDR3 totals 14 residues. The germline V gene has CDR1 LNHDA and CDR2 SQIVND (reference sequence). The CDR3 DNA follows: TGTGCCAGTAGTATTTGGGCAACTAATGAAAAACTGTTTTTT. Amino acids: CASSIWATNEKLFF.

CDR3 sequence: CASKEGSDPYEQYF. The CDR3 nucleotides read TGCGCCAGCAAAGAGGGTAGCGACCCCTACGAGCAGTACTTC. The V gene is TRBV10-2, the J gene TRBJ2-7, with TRBD2 as a possible D gene (5 bases). V lost 7 bases to trimming and J lost 2 bases, with 15 bases between them. The CDR3 loop spans 14 amino acids. Germline lookup yields CDR1 WSHSY and CDR2 SAAADI.

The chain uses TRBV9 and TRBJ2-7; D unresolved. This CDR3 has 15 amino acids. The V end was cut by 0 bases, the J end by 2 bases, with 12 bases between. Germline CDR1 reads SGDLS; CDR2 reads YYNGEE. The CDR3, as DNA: TGTGCCAGCAGCGTAGCTGGGTTACCTACCTACGAGCAGTACTTC. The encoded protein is CASSVAGLPTYEQYF.

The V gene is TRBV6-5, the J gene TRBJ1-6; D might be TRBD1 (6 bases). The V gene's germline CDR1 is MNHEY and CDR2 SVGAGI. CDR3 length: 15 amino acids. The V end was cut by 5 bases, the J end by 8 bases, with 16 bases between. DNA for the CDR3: TGTGCCAGCAGTGGCCCCGGGGGGCTGGATTCACCCCTCCACTTT. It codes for CASSGPGGLDSPLHF.

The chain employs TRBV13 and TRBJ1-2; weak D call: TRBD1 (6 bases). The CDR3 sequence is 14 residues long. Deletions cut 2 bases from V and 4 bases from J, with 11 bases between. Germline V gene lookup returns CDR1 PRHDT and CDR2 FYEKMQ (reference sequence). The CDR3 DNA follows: TGTGCCAGCAGCTTAAGGGGGGGAACCTATGGCTACACCTTC. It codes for CASSLRGGTYGYTF.

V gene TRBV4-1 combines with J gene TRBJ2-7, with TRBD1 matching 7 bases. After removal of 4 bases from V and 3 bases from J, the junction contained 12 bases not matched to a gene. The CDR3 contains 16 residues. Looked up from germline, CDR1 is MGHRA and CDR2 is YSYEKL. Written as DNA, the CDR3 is TGCGCCAGCAGCCCCATAGGGGGCGGCACCGACTACGAGCAGTACTTC. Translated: CASSPIGGGTDYEQYF.

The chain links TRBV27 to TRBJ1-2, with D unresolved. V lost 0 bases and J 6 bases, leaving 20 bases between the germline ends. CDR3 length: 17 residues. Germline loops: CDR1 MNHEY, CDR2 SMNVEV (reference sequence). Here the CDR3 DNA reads TGTGCCAGCAGTTTATCCTACCTCCCCGGCCAGATTGATGGCTACACCTTC. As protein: CASSLSYLPGQIDGYTF.